This T cell receptor (beta chain) was documented in a study of cytomegalovirus exposure and HLA in healthy donors. PCR amplification relied on 60 Vbeta primers (plus 13 Jbeta primers). Using immunoSEQ multiplex PCR, the repertoire was profiled, and TCRdb retains in-frame clones only, with some absent. Altogether 150,000 to 200,000 clones are present, approximately 78% being singletons, with the ten largest covering 6.5%. The count of this clone is one. No antigen is known for it. V lost 2 bases to trimming and J lost 0 bases, with 11 bases between them. The CDR3 is made up of 15 amino acids. From germline, CDR1 is MNHEY and CDR2 SMNVEV (reference sequence). Overall study results and limits: HLA-A and HLA-B allele assignments for most subjects were reportedly predicted accurately using TCR beta sequences. Later analysis suggested links between common viral pathogens and several top significant clusters. Analysis was carried out at a later point, and it linked a missense DCLRE1C variant to TCR beta V- and J-gene trimming.

When sampled, the donors appeared nominally healthy, though they likely had unrecorded immune exposures. This clonotype was obtained from a woman between 45 and 65 years old in good health and CMV-seropositive. The rearrangement links TRBV27 to TRBJ2-7; D may be TRBD2 (6 bases). The sample was PBMCs. The CDR3, as DNA: TGTGCCAGCAGTTTAACCGGACTACGCTCCTACGAGCAGTACTTC. Translating it yields CASSLTGLRSYEQYF.